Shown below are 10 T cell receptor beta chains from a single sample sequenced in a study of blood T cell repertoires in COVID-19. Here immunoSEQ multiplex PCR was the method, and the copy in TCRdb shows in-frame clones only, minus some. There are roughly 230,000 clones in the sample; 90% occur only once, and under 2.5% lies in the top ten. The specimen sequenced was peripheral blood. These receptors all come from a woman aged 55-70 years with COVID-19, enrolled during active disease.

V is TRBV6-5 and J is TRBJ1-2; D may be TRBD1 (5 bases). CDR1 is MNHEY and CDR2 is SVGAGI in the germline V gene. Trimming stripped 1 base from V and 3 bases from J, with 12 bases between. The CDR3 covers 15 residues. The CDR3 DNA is TGTGCCAGCAGTTACTTGGCGTCCAGGGACTATGGCTACACCTTC. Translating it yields CASSYLASRDYGYTF.

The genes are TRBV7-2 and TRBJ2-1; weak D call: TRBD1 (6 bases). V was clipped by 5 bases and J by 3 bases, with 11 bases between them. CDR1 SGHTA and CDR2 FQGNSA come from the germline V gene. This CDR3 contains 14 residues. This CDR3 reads CASSRTGFYNEQFF. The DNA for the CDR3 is TGTGCCAGCAGCCGCACAGGGTTCTACAATGAGCAGTTCTTC.

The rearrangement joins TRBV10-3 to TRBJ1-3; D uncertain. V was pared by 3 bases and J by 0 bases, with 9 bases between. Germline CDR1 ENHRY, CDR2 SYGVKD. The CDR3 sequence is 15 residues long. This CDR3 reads CAISEPNNSGNTIYF. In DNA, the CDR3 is TGTGCCATCAGTGAACCCAACAACTCTGGAAACACCATATATTTT.

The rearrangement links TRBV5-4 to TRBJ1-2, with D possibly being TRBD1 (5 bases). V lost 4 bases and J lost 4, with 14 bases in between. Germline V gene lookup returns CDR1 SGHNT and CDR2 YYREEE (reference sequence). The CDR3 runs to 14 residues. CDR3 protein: CASSPQTVTYGYTF. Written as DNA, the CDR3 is TGTGCCAGCAGCCCACAGACAGTCACCTATGGCTACACCTTC.

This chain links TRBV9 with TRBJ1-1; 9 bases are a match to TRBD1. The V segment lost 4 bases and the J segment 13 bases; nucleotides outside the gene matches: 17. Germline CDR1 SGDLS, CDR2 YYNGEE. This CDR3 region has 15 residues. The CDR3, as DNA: TGTGCCAGCAGCCCCACGGACAGGGGTTCTTCCAAGCTTTTCTTT. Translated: CASSPTDRGSSKLFF.

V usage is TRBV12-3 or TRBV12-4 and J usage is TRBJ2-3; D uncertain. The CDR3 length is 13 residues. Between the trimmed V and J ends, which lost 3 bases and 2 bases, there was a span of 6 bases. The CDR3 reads CASSLGFTDTQYF. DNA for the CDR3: TGTGCCAGCAGTTTGGGCTTCACAGATACGCAGTATTTT.

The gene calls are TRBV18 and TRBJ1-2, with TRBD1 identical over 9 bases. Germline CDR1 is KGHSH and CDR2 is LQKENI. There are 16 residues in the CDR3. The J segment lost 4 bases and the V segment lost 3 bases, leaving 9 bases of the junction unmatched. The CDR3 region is CASSPRVDRGPYGYTF. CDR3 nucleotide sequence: TGTGCCAGCTCACCCCGGGTGGACAGGGGACCCTATGGCTACACCTTC.

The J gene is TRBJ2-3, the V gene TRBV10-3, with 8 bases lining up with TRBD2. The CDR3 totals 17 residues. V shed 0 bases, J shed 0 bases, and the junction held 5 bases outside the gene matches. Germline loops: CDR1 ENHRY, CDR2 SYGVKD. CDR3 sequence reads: CAISESRLAPSTDTQYF. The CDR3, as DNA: TGTGCCATCAGTGAGTCGCGACTAGCGCCAAGCACAGATACGCAGTATTTT.

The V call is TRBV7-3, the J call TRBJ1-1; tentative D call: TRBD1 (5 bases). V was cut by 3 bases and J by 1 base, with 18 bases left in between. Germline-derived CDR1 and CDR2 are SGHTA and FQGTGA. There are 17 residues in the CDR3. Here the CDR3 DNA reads TGTGCCAGCAGCTTTGAGCCCCAAAGAACAGGGAACACTGAAGCTTTCTTT. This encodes CASSFEPQRTGNTEAFF. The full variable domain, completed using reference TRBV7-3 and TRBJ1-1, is GAGVSQTPSNKVTEKGKYVELRCDPISGHTALYWYRQSLGQGPEFLIYFQGTGAADDSGLPNDRFFAVRPEGSVSTLKIQRTERGDSAVYLCASSFEPQRTGNTEAFFGQGTRLTVV.

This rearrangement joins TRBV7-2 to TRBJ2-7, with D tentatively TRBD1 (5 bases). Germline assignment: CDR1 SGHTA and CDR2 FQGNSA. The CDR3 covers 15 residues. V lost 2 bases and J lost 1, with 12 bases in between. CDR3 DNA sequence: TGTGCCAGCAGCTTATTAACCCGACAGTCCTACGAGCAGTACTTC. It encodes CASSLLTRQSYEQYF.